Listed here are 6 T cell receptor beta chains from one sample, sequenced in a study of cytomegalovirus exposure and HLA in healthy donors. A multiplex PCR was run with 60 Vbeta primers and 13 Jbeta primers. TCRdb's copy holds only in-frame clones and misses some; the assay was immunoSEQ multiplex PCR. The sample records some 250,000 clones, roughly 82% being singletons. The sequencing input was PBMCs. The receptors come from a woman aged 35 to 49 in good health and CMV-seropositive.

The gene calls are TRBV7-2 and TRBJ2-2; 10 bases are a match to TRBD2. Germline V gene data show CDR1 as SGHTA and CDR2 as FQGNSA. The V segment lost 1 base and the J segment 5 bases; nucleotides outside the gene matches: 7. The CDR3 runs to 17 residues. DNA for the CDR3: TGTGCCAGCAGCTTAGTGGAGGGACTAGCGAGAACCGGGGAGCTGTTTTTT. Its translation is CASSLVEGLARTGELFF. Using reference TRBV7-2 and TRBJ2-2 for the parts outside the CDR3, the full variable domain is GAGVSQSPSNKVTEKGKDVELRCDPISGHTALYWYRQSLGQGLEFLIYFQGNSAPDKSGLPSDRFSAERTGGSVSTLTIQRTQQEDSAVYLCASSLVEGLARTGELFFGEGSRLTVL.

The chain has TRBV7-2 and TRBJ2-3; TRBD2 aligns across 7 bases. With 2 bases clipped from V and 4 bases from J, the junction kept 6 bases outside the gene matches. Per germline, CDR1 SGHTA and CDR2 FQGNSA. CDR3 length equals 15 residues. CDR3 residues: CASSLNGGGPDTQYF. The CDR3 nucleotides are TGTGCCAGCAGCTTAAACGGCGGGGGACCAGATACGCAGTATTTT.

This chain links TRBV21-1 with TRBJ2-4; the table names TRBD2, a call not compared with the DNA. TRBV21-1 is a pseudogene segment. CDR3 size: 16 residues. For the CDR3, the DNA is TGTGCCAGCAGCACCCGTCCTTATTTAGCCAAAAACATTCAGTACTTC. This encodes CASSTRPYLAKNIQYF.

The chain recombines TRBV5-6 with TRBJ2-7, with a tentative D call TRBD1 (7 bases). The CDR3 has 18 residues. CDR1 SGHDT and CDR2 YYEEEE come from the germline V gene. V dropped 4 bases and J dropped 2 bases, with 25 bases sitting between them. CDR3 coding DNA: TGTGCCAGCAGCGCTTTCTCCCTCCGACAGGGAGGTACCTACGAGCAGTACTTC. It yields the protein CASSAFSLRQGGTYEQYF.

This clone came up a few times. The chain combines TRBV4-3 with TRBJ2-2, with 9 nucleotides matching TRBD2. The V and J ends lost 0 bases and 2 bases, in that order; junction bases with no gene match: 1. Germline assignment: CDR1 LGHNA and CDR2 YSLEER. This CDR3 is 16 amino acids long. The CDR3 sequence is CASSQETSGNTGELFF. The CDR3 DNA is TGCGCCAGCAGCCAAGAGACTAGCGGTAACACCGGGGAGCTGTTTTTT.

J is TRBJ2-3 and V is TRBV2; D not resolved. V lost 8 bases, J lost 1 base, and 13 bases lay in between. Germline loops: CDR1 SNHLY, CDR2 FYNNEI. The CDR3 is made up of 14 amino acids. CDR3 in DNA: TGTGCCAGCTCCGCCACGAGAGGCACAGATACGCAGTATTTT. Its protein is CASSATRGTDTQYF. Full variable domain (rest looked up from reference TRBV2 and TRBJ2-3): EPEVTQTPSHQVTQMGQEVILRCVPISNHLYFYWYRQILGQKVEFLVSFYNNEISEKSEIFDDQFSVERPDGSNFTLKIRSTKLEDSAMYFCASSATRGTDTQYFGPGTRLTVL.